A selection of T cell receptor beta chains follows, all from one sample in a study of blood T cell repertoires in COVID-19. Measured with immunoSEQ multiplex PCR; TCRdb has only the in-frame clones, and not every one. The sample has 140,000 to 150,000 clones; about four fifths are singletons. The material sequenced was peripheral blood. The receptors shown here come from a human donor with acute or convalescent COVID-19. The donor label of this sample is uncertain. The CDR3 runs from the conserved cysteine through the conserved F or W. Each record gives: V gene, D gene, J gene, clone size, CDR3 protein, CDR3 DNA. D genes are given only for firm matches. Clone size is given for some rows only: seen once, a few or many times, or a class if the clone is expanded.

TRBV14	-	TRBJ2-5	-	CASSQEVARTQYF	TGTGCCAGCAGCCAAGAAGTCGCGCGGACCCAGTACTTC
TRBV11-3	-	TRBJ1-1	-	CASSQEQNTEAFF	TGTGCCAGCAGTCAGGAACAGAACACTGAAGCTTTCTTT
TRBV18	TRBD1	TRBJ1-3	-	CASSPSGQRSGNTIYF	TGTGCCAGCTCACCATCGGGACAGAGGTCTGGAAACACCATATATTTT
TRBV5-6	-	TRBJ2-5	-	CASSPWGEETQYF	TGTGCCAGCAGCCCTTGGGGAGAAGAGACCCAGTACTTC
TRBV5-1	TRBD1	TRBJ1-2	few	CASSPNTGTGGAGYTF	TGCGCCAGCAGCCCAAATACCGGGACAGGGGGCGCTGGCTACACCTTC
TRBV15	TRBD1	TRBJ1-2	-	CATSIRQGRDGYTF	TGTGCCACCAGCATACGACAGGGGAGGGATGGCTACACCTTC
TRBV2	-	TRBJ2-3	once	CASSQGGDTDTQYF	TGTGCCAGCAGTCAGGGTGGGGACACAGATACGCAGTATTTT
TRBV19	-	TRBJ2-1	-	CASSIPSSYNEQFF	TGTGCCAGTAGTATCCCGAGCTCCTACAATGAGCAGTTCTTC
TRBV9	-	TRBJ2-5	once	CASSVFSGETQYF	TGTGCCAGCAGCGTATTTTCCGGAGAGACCCAGTACTTC
TRBV6-5	TRBD2	TRBJ2-7	-	CASIPGTSGGNEQYF	TGTGCCAGCATCCCAGGGACTAGCGGGGGTAACGAGCAGTACTTC
TRBV19	-	TRBJ1-1	-	CASSIGGIRPEAFF	TGTGCCAGTAGTATTGGGGGGATTCGGCCTGAAGCTTTCTTT
TRBV2	-	TRBJ2-2	-	CASSDRQDTGELFF	TGTGCCAGCAGTGACCGACAGGACACCGGGGAGCTGTTTTTT